This T cell receptor (beta chain) came from a study of cytomegalovirus exposure and HLA in healthy donors. Findings and caveats of the study: According to a later analysis, TCR clusters from the first cohort tended to co-occur in the 90 to 150 validation repertoires.

In this sample, this clone turned up a few times. The antigen remains unidentified. Germline assignment: CDR1 GTSNPN and CDR2 SVGIG (reference sequence). CDR3 length: 14 amino acids. Trimming took 4 bases from V and 4 from J; bases not matched to a gene: 6. Profiling relied on immunoSEQ multiplex PCR, and the TCRdb table lists in-frame clones only, not all of them. The table shows 150,000 to 200,000 clones, with around 85% occurring only once. The material sequenced was PBMCs. The rearrangement joins TRBV30 to TRBJ1-4; TRBD1 agrees at 7 bases. The origin of this receptor is a man between 18 and 29 years old in good health and CMV-seropositive. CDR3 protein: CAWTLTGSNEKLFF. CDR3 coding DNA: TGTGCCTGGACCTTGACAGGGAGTAATGAAAAACTGTTTTTT.